This T cell receptor (beta chain) emerged from a study of CD8 T cells in ankylosing spondylitis. This clonotype was seen repeatedly, ten times or more. TCRdb processed the 5' RACE reads anew with MiXCR; each CDR3 protein has one entry. The sample contains around 32,000 distinct CDR3 sequences, roughly 6.8% of which appear only once. Trimming cost V 4 bases and J 2 bases; bases outside gene matches: 3. The CDR3 totals 14 residues. Per the germline V gene, CDR1 is SGHKS and CDR2 is YYEKEE (reference sequence). This chain joins TRBV5-5 and TRBJ2-3; 8 bases align to TRBD1. The sequence came from a male donor with ankylosing spondylitis or in good health (not recorded which). Source material: blood, either unsorted or a sorted T cell fraction (not recorded which). CDR3 amino acids: CASSLDRATDTQYF. Here the CDR3 DNA reads TGTGCCAGCAGCCTGGACAGGGCCACAGATACGCAGTATTTT.